One sample yielded the 9 T cell receptor beta chains listed below, sequenced in a study of response to subunit inactivated influenza vaccine. MiXCR, run by TCRdb on the RT-PCR reads, gives a single entry per CDR3 protein. The repertoire includes hundreds of thousands of distinct CDR3 sequences, approximately 7.1% of them detected once, and roughly 13% sits in the top ten. The sample here was PBMCs from blood, taken less than 25 months after vaccination. The source of these receptors is a man in his fifties or sixties who received an inactivated influenza vaccine.

The V call is TRBV2, the J call TRBJ2-3; no clear D. Germline values: CDR1 SNHLY, CDR2 FYNNEI. The CDR3 has 14 amino acids. Trimming removed 7 bases from V and 0 bases from J, with 11 bases in between. CDR3 DNA: TGTGCCAGCACTTTAGTCGATAGCACAGATACGCAGTATTTT. Amino acid sequence: CASTLVDSTDTQYF.

This clonotype was recorded many times. V gene TRBV5-1 combines with J gene TRBJ1-4, with 8 bases aligning to TRBD1. The trim removed 4 bases at V and 4 bases at J, leaving 6 bases unmatched. Germline V gene lookup returns CDR1 SGHRS and CDR2 YFSETQ. CDR3 length: 15 amino acids. The CDR3 loop is CASSAQGARNEKLFF. The CDR3 coding sequence is TGCGCCAGCAGCGCCCAGGGGGCGCGTAATGAAAAACTGTTTTTT. Filled out from reference TRBV5-1 and TRBJ1-4, the complete variable domain reads KAGVTQTPRYLIKTRGQQVTLSCSPISGHRSVSWYQQTPGQGLQFLFEYFSETQRNKGNFPGRFSGRQFSNSRSEMNVSTLELGDSALYLCASSAQGARNEKLFFGSGTQLSVL.

This clonotype was detected once. A much larger clone differs by one base, so this may be a read error. CDR3 sequence (DNA): TGCGCCAGCGGCCGACTCGAAACGGAGACCCAGTACTTC. This codes for CASGRLETETQYF. The chain has TRBV4-1 and TRBJ2-5; no firm D call. Germline CDR1 and CDR2: MGHRA and YSYEKL. The CDR3 runs 13 residues. Between the trimmed V and J ends, which lost 8 bases and 5 bases, there was a span of 15 bases.

This chain links TRBV6-1 with TRBJ2-1, with 7 nucleotides matching TRBD1. The germline CDR1 and CDR2 sequences are MNHNS and SASEGT. Trimming took 5 bases from V and 0 from J; bases not matched to a gene: 7. The CDR3 runs to 16 residues. The CDR3 here is CASSMNRGRSYNEQFF. The DNA of the CDR3 is TGTGCCAGCAGTATGAACAGGGGACGCTCCTACAATGAGCAGTTCTTC.

This chain links TRBV6-1 with TRBJ1-5, with 10 bases fitting TRBD1. There are 19 residues in the CDR3. Germline CDR1 and CDR2: MNHNS and SASEGT. J gave up 4 bases and V 0 bases, and 12 bases lay outside the gene matches. The CDR3 loop reads CASSEAPGGQGLGNQPQHF. Written as DNA, the CDR3 is TGTGCCAGCAGTGAAGCGCCGGGGGGACAGGGGCTGGGGAATCAGCCCCAGCATTTT.

This clonotype has more than one count but fewer than ten. The V call is TRBV5-6, the J call TRBJ2-1; TRBD1 aligns across 8 bases. The germline gives CDR1 SGHDT, CDR2 YYEEEE. V lost 5 bases and J lost 9; bases outside the gene matches: 13. The CDR3 totals 15 residues. CDR3 nucleotides: TGTGCCAGCAGTTACGGACAGGGCGTTGTGGCTGAGCAGTTCTTC. It specifies CASSYGQGVVAEQFF.

There are many counts of this clonotype. This chain uses TRBV11-2 with TRBJ2-7; possible D gene TRBD2, 5 bases. CDR1 and CDR2 from the germline V gene are SGHAT and FQNNGV. This CDR3 is built from 15 residues. Trimming took off 7 bases at V and 0 bases at J, with 16 bases between the two ends. The CDR3, as DNA: TGTGCCAGCAATCCGGCAGACTATAGCTCCTACGAGCAGTACTTC. It is translated as CASNPADYSSYEQYF. The entire variable domain, with the rest obtained from reference TRBV11-2 and TRBJ2-7, is as follows: EAGVAQSPRYKIIEKRQSVAFWCNPISGHATLYWYQQILGQGPKLLIQFQNNGVVDDSQLPKDRFSAERLKGVDSTLKIQPAKLEDSAVYLCASNPADYSSYEQYFGPGTRLTVT.

V is TRBV18 and J is TRBJ1-4; tentatively, D is TRBD1 (5 bases). The CDR3 covers 15 residues. Germline lookup yields CDR1 KGHSH and CDR2 LQKENI. Trimming shortened V by 3 bases and J by 7 bases, and 15 bases separated the two germline ends. The CDR3 loop reads CASSPQGLTGEKLFF. The CDR3 nucleotides are TGTGCCAGCTCACCGCAGGGACTGACTGGTGAAAAACTGTTTTTT.

This clonotype was counted between two and nine times. The chain uses TRBV24-1 and TRBJ2-3; D is undetermined. The V gene lost 0 bases and the J gene lost 8 bases, with 8 bases spanning the gap. This CDR3 has 13 amino acids. Germline CDR1 reads KGHDR; CDR2 reads SFDVKD. CDR3 DNA: TGTGCCACCAGTGATTTGCACTTGGGTACGCAGTATTTT. Its protein is CATSDLHLGTQYF.